This passage covers 2 T cell receptor beta chains from one sample sequenced in a study of monozygotic twins with inflammatory bowel disease (dated by TCRdb to between 2019 and 2020). Library generation was performed with 5' RACE. Sequencing used an Illumina HiSeq 2500. One entry per CDR3 protein sequence results from the TCRdb reprocessing of the reads, with DNA left out. This sample's listing comprises some 300,000 distinct CDR3 sequences. The ten top clones hold less than 6.5% of the sample. The sequenced sample consisted of blood. These receptors all come from a human donor with ulcerative colitis or Crohn's disease, or a healthy co-twin of an affected twin (not recorded which).

This sequence joins TRBV3-1 and TRBJ2-4; TCRdb indicates TRBD1, and absent DNA this call remains unverified. Germline V gene data show CDR1 as LGHDT and CDR2 as YNNKEL (reference sequence). This CDR3 contains 15 residues. The CDR3 reads CASSARVLAKNIQYF. Full variable domain (rest looked up from reference TRBV3-1 and TRBJ2-4): DTAVSQTPKYLVTQMGNDKSIKCEQNLGHDTMYWYKQDSKKFLKIMFSYNNKELIINETVPNRFSPKSPDKAHLNLHINSLELGDSAVYFCASSARVLAKNIQYFGAGTRLSVL.

The chain recombines TRBV28 with TRBJ1-1; TCRdb indicates TRBD1, and absent DNA this call remains unverified. This CDR3 contains 17 residues. The V gene's germline CDR1 is MDHEN and CDR2 SYDVKM. The CDR3 loop is CASRPGGPPGINTEAFF.